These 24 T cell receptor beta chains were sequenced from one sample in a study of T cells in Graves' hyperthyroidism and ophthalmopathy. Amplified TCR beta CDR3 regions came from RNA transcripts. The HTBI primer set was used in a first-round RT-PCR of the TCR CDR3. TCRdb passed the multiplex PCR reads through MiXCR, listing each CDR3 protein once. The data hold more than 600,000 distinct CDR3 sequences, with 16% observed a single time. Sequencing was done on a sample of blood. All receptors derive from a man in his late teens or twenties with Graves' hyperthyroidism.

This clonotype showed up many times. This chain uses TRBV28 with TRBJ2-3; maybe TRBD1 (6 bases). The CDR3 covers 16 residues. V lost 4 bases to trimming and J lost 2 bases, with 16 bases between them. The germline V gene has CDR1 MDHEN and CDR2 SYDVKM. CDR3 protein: CASSSTVTGTTDTQYF. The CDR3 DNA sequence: TGTGCCAGCAGTTCGACCGTGACAGGAACCACAGATACGCAGTATTTT.

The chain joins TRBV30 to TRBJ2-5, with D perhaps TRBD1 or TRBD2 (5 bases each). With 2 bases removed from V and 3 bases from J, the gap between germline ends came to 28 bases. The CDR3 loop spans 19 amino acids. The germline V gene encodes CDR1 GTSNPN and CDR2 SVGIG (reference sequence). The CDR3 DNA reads TGTGCCTGGAGTTTCGACGCCGGGACCCACATACGAAAAAAAGAGACCCAGTACTTC. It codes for CAWSFDAGTHIRKKETQYF.

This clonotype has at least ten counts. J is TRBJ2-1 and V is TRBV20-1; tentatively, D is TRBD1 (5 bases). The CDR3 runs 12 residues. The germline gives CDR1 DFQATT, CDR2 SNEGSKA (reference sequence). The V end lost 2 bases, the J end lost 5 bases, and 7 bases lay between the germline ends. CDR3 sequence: CSARTDNNEQFF. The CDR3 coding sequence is TGCAGTGCTAGAACGGACAACAATGAGCAGTTCTTC.

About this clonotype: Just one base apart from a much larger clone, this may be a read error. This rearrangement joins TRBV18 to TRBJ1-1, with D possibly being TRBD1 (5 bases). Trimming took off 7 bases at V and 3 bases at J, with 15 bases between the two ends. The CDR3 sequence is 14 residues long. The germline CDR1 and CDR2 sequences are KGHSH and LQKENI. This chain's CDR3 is CASLLQVADTEAFF. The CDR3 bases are TGTGCCAGCTTATTACAGGTTGCGGACACTGAAGCTTTCTTT.

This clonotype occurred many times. The DNA for the CDR3 is TGTGCCAGCAGCTTACTCAGCTCTAGCACAGATACGCAGTATTTT. As protein: CASSLLSSSTDTQYF. The rearrangement links TRBV7-9 to TRBJ2-3; D unclear. Looked up from germline, CDR1 is SEHNR and CDR2 is FQNEAQ (reference sequence). Trimming shortened V by 2 bases and J by 0 bases, and 9 bases separated the two germline ends. The CDR3 is 15 residues long.

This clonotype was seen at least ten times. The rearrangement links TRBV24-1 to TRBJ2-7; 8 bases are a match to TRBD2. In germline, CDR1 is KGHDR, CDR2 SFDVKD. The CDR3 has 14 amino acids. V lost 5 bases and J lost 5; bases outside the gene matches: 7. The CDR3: CATSVSGSRDEQYF. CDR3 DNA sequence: TGTGCCACCAGTGTGAGCGGGAGCAGAGACGAGCAGTACTTC.

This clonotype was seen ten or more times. The DNA for the CDR3 is TGTGCCAGCAGCCAAGATTACACGAACACTGAAGCTTTCTTT. Amino acid sequence: CASSQDYTNTEAFF. The gene calls are TRBV3-1 and TRBJ1-1; D gene ambiguous. Germline-derived CDR1 and CDR2 are LGHDT and YNNKEL (reference sequence). V gave up 0 bases and J gave up 1 base, with 6 bases separating them. The CDR3 runs to 14 residues.

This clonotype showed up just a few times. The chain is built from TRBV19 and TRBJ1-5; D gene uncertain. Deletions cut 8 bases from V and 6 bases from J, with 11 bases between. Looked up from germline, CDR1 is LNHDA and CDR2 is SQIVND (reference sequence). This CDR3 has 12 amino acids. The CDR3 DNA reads TGTGCCAGTTCTATCCAACTTCAGCCCCAGCATTTT. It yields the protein CASSIQLQPQHF.

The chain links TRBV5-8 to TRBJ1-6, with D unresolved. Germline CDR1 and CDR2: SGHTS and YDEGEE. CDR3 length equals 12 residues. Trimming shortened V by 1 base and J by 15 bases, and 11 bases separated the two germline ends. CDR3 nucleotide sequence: TGTGCCAGCAGCTTGAACCAGGCCCACCTCCACTTT. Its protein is CASSLNQAHLHF.

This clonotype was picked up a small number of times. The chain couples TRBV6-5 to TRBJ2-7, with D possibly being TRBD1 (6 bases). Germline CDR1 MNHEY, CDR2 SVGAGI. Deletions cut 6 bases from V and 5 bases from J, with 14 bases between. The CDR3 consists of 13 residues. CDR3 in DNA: TGTGCCAGCAGAGAACTCAACAGGGACGAGCAGTACTTC. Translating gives CASRELNRDEQYF.

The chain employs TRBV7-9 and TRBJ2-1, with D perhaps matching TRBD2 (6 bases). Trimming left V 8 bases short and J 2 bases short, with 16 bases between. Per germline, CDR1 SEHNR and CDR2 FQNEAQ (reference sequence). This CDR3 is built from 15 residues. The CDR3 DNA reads TGTGCCAGCCCGGTTGACGGGAGCCCCTACAATGAGCAGTTCTTC. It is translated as CASPVDGSPYNEQFF.

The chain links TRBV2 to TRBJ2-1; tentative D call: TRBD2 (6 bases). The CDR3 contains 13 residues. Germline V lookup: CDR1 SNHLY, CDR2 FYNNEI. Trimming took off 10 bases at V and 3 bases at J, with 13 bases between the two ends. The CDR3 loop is CAISSAVYNEQFF. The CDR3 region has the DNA TGTGCCATCTCTAGCGCGGTCTACAATGAGCAGTTCTTC.

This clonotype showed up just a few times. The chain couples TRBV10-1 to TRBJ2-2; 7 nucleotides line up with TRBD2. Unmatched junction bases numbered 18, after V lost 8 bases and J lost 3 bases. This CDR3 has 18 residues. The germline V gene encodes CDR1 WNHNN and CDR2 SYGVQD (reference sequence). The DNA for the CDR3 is TGCGCCAGCCCCCAAGGGCTAGCGGAACGTAAACACACCGGGGAGCTGTTTTTT. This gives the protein CASPQGLAERKHTGELFF.

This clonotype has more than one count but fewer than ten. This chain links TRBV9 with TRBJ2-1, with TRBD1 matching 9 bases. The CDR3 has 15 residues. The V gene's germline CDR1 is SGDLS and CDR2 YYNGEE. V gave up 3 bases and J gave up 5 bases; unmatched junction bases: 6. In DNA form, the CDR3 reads TGTGCCAGCAGCGGGGACAGGGTTTGGGACAATGAGCAGTTCTTC. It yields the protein CASSGDRVWDNEQFF.

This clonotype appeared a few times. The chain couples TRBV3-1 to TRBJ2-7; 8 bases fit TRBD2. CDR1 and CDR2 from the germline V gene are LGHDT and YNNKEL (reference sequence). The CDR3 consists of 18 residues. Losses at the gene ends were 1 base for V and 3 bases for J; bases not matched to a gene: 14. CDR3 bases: TGTGCCAGCAGCCAAGGATTTAGCGGGAAGATCCGCTACTACGAGCAGTACTTC. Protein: CASSQGFSGKIRYYEQYF.

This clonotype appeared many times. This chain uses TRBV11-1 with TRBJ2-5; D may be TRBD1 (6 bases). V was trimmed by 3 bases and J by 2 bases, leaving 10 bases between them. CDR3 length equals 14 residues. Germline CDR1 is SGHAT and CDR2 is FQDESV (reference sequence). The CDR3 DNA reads TGTGCCAGCAGCTTTGTAGGGGGACAAGAGACCCAGTACTTC. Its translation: CASSFVGGQETQYF. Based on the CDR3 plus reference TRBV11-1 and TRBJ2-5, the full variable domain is EAEVAQSPRYKITEKSQAVAFWCDPISGHATLYWYRQILGQGPELLVQFQDESVVDDSQLPKDRFSAERLKGVDSTLKIQPAELGDSAMYLCASSFVGGQETQYFGPGTRLLVL.

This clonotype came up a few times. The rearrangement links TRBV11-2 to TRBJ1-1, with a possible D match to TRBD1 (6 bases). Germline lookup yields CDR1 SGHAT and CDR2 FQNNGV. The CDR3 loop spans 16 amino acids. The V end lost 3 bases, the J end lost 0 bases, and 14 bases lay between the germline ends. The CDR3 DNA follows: TGTGCCAGCAGCTTTCTGGGGGCTCATATGAACACTGAAGCTTTCTTT. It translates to CASSFLGAHMNTEAFF.

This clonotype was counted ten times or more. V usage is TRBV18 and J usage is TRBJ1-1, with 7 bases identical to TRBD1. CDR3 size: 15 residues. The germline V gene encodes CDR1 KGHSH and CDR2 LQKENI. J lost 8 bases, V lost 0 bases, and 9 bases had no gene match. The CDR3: CASSPPEGARTEAFF. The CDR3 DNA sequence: TGTGCCAGCTCACCACCCGAGGGGGCGCGAACCGAAGCTTTCTTT. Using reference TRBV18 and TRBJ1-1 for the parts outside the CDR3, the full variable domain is NAGVMQNPRHLVRRRGQEARLRCSPMKGHSHVYWYRQLPEEGLKFMVYLQKENIIDESGMPKERFSAEFPKEGPSILRIQQVVRGDSAAYFCASSPPEGARTEAFFGQGTRLTVV.

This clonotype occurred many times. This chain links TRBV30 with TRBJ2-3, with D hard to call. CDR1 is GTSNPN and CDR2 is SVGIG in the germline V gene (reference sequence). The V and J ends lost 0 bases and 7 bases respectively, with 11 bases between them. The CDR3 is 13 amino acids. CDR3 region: CAWSVVSVNTQYF. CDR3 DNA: TGTGCCTGGAGTGTGGTTTCCGTGAATACGCAGTATTTT.

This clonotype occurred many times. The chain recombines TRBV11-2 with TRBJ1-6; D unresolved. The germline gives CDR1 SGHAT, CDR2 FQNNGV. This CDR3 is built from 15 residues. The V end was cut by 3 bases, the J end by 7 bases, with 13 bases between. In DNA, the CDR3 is TGTGCCAGCAGCTTGGACCCGGGAGCAAATTCACCCCTCCACTTT. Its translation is CASSLDPGANSPLHF.

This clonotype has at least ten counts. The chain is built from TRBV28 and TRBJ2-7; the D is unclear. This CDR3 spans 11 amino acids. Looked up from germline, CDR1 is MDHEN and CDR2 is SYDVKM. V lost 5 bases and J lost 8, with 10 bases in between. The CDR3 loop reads CASSRGRKQYF. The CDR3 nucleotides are TGTGCCAGCAGTCGCGGACGGAAGCAGTACTTC. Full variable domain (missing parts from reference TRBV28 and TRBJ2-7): DVKVTQSSRYLVKRTGEKVFLECVQDMDHENMFWYRQDPGLGLRLIYFSYDVKMKEKGDIPEGYSVSREKKERFSLILESASTNQTSMYLCASSRGRKQYFGPGTRLTVT.

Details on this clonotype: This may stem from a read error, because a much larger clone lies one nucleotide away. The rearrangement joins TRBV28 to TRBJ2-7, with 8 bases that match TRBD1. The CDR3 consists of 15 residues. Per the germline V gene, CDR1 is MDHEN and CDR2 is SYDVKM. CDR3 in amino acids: CAISLEGTGSYEQYF. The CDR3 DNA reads TGTGCCATCAGTTTAGAGGGGACAGGCTCCTACGAGCAGTACTTC.

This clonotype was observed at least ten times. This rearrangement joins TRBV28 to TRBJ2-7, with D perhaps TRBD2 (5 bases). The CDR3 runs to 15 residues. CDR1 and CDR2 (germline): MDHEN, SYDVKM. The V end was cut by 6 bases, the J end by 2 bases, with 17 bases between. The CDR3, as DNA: TGTGCCAGCAGGGTGGGAGCCCCGTTTACCTACGAGCAGTACTTC. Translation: CASRVGAPFTYEQYF.

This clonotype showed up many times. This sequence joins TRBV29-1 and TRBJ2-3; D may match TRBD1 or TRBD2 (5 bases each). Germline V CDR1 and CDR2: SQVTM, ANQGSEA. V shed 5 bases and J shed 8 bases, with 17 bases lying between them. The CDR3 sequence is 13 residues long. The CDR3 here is CSVPGTPRSTQYF. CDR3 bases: TGCAGCGTTCCAGGGACCCCCCGTTCTACGCAGTATTTT.